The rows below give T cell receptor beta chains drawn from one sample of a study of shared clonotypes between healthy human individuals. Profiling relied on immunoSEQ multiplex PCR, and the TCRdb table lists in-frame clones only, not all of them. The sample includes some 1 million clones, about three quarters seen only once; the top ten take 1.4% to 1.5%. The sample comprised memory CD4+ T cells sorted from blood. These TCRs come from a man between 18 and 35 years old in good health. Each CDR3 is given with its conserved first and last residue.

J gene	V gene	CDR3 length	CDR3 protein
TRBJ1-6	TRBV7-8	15	CASSGQAAHNSPLHF
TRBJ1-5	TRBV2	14	CASKPGQGNQPQHF
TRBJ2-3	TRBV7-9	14	CASSLDHSTDTQYF
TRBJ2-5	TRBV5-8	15	CASSLGLAGGLYQYF
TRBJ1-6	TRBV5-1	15	CASSFRDRVYSPLHF
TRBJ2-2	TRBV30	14	CASRGQANTGELFF
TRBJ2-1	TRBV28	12	CASSSAPPGQFF
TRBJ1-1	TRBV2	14	CASSTLRANTEAFF
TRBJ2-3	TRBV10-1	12	CASSVRKDTQYF
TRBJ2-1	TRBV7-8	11	CASSRGNEQFF
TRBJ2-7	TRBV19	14	CASSIDGTSYEQYF
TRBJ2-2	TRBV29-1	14	CSVDSDQGTGELFF
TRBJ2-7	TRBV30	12	CAWGPSSYEQYF
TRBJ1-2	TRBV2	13	CASTASGRGGYTF
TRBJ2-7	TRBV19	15	CASRAGTSPNYEQYF
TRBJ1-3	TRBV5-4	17	CASSFGTGGASGNTIYF
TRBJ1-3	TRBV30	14	CAWSPGPSGNTIYF
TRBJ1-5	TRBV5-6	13	CASSAGINQPQHF
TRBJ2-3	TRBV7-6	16	CASSPVGGPVTDTQYF
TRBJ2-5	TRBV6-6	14	CASTSSGGLETQYF
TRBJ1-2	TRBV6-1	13	CASSEGQPYGYTF
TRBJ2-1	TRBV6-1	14	CASRLDQVNNEQFF
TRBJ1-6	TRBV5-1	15	CASSPQGSESSPLHF
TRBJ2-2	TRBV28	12	CASSSRTGELFF
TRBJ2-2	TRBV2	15	CASSLGAAPRGELFF
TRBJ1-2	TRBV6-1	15	CASSRDGTSNYGYTF
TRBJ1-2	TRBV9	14	CASSARTGEGGYTF
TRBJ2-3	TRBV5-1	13	CASSPGAEDTQYF
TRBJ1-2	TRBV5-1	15	CASRPGPQGSYGYTF
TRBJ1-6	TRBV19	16	CASTPTGAKNNSPLHF
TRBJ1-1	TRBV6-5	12	CATGRGSTEAFF
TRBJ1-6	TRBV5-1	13	CASQEEGYSPLHF
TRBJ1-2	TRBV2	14	CASSVLTGGSGYTF
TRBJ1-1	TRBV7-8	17	CASSLGSTTRGSPEAFF
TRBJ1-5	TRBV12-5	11	CASGYNQPQHF
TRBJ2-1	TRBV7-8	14	CASSSALAVNEQFF
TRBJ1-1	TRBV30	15	CAWSGGQSLNTEAFF
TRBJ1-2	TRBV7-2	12	CASSLTNYGYTF
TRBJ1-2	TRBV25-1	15	CASSEFGAANYGYTF
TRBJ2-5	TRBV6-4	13	CASSAEIQETQYF
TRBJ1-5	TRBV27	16	CASRSAREGSNQPQHF
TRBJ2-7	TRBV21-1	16	CASSNRHRGNNVEQYF
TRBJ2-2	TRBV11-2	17	CASSKRGGGENTGELFF
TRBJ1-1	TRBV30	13	CAWGTGLLAEAFF
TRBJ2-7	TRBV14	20	CASSQESWGLSGTYSYEQYF
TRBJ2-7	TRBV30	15	CAWSELAQAGYEQYF
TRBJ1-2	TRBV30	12	CAWSIRTDGYTF